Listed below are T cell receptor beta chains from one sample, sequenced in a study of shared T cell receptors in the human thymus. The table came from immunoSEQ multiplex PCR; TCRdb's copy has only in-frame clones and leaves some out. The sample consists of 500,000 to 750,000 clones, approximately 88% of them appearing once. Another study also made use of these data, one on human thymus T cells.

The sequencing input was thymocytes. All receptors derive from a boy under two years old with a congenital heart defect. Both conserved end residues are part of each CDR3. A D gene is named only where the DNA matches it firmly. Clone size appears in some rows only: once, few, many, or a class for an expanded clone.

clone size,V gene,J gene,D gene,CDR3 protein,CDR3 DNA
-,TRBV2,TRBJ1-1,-,CASRGEGDVGAFF,TGTGCCAGCAGGGGCGAGGGGGATGTCGGAGCTTTCTTT
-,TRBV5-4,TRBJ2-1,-,CASSFGYNEQFF,TGTGCCAGCAGCTTCGGTTACAATGAGCAGTTCTTC
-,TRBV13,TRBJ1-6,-,CASIGRGDGNSPLHF,TGTGCCAGCATCGGGCGGGGGGATGGGAATTCACCCCTCCACTTT
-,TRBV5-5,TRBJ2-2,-,CASSGPRNTGELFF,TGTGCCAGCAGCGGGCCCAGGAACACCGGGGAGCTGTTTTTT
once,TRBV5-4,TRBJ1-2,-,CASSGGGLGYTF,TGTGCCAGCAGCGGGGGAGGGCTTGGCTACACCTTC
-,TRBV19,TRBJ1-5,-,CASSLHRDGQGNQPQHF,TGTGCCAGTAGTCTCCACCGGGATGGGCAGGGGAATCAGCCCCAGCATTTT
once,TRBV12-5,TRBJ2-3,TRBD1,CASGLPDRTGRVGGGDTQYF,TGTGCTAGTGGTTTGCCCGACAGGACAGGCAGAGTCGGAGGAGGAGATACGCAGTATTTT
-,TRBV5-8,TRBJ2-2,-,CASSSLRPPNTGELFF,TGTGCCAGCAGCTCGCTCAGGCCCCCGAACACCGGGGAGCTGTTTTTT
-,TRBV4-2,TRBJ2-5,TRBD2,CASSQGGSSAAQETQYF,TGTGCCAGCAGCCAGGGGGGGTCGAGTGCGGCACAAGAGACCCAGTACTTC
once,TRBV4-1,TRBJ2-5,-,CASSQVGASYQETQYF,TGCGCCAGCAGCCAAGTAGGGGCTTCGTACCAAGAGACCCAGTACTTC
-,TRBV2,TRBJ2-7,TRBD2,CASSDQGRRTSGTDGPYEQYF,TGTGCCAGCAGTGATCAGGGGCGGAGGACTAGCGGGACGGATGGGCCCTACGAGCAGTACTTC
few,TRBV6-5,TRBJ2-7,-,CASTLNGSGGYEQYF,TGTGCCAGCACCCTAAACGGGAGTGGGGGCTACGAGCAGTACTTC
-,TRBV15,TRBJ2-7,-,CATSRDKHPTRWRSSYEQYF,TGTGCCACCAGCAGAGATAAGCACCCTACCAGGTGGCGCAGCTCCTACGAGCAGTACTTC
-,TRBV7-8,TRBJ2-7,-,CASSLTGTYEQYF,TGTGCCAGCAGCTTGACGGGAACCTACGAGCAGTACTTC
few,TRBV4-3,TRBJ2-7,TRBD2,CASSQELLEVPGGEQYF,TGCGCCAGCAGCCAAGAATTACTCGAAGTTCCGGGAGGCGAGCAGTACTTC
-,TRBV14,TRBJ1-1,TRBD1,CASSQMTGSMATEAFF,TGTGCCAGCAGCCAAATGACAGGGAGCATGGCCACTGAAGCTTTCTTT
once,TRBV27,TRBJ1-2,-,CASSPLRGAWNYGYTF,TGTGCCAGCAGTCCCCTCCGTGGAGCTTGGAACTATGGCTACACCTTC
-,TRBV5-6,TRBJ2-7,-,CASSLAGTSEQYF,TGTGCCAGCAGCTTGGCCGGTACTAGCGAGCAGTACTTC
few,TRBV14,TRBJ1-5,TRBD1,CASRPGTDSKDSNQPQHF,TGTGCCAGCAGACCCGGGACAGACAGTAAGGATAGCAATCAGCCCCAGCATTTT